This TCR beta chain appears in the sequencing data of a study of identical twins. For this clonotype: A much larger clone is a single base away; this may be a read error.

Only healthy Caucasians were included as donors. Each CDR3 protein is one row after TCRdb ran MiXCR on the 5' RACE reads. The top ten clones hold around 0.25% of a sample with approximately 1.8 million distinct CDR3 sequences, about 32% of them seen once. CDR1 and CDR2 (germline): MNHNY, SVGAGI (reference sequence). The CDR3 consists of 17 residues. This receptor was obtained from a newborn girl in good health. Source material: cord blood. The rearrangement uses TRBV6-6 and TRBJ2-4, with 10 bases that match TRBD1. TRBJ2-7 matches the DNA end more closely, so the J call is doubtful. The CDR3 protein is CAGSYRETGGFADEQYF. The CDR3 bases are TGTGCCGGCAGTTACCGAGAGACAGGGGGCTTTGCCGACGAGCAGTACTTC.